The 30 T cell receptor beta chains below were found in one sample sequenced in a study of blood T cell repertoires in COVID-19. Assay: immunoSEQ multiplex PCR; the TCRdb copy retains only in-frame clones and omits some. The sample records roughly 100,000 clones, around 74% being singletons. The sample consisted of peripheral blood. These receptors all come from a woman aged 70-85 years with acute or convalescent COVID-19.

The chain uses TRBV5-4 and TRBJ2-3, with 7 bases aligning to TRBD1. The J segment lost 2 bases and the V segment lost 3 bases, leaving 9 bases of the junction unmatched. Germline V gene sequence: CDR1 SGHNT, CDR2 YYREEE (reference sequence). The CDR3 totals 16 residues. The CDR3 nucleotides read TGTGCCAGCAGCTCGCAACAGGGGCCCCCCACAGATACGCAGTATTTT. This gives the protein CASSSQQGPPTDTQYF.

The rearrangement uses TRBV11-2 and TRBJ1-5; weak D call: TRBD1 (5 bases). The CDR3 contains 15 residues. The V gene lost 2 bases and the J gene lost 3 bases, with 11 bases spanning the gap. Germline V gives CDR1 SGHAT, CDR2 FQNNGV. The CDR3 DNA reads TGTGCCAGCAGCTTAAGGGGCCTGGACAATCAGCCCCAGCATTTT. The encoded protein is CASSLRGLDNQPQHF.

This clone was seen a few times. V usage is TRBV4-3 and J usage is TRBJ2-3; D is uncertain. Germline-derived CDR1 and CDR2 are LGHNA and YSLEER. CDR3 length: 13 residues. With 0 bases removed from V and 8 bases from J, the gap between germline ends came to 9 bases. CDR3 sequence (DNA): TGCGCCAGCAGCCAAGATCGGTCACTTACGCAGTATTTT. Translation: CASSQDRSLTQYF.

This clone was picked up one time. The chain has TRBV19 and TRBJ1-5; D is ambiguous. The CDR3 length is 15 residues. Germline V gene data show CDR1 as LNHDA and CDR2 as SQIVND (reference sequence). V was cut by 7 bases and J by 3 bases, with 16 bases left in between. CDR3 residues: CASNGGMPHNQPQHF. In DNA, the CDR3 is TGTGCCAGTAACGGAGGGATGCCCCACAATCAGCCCCAGCATTTT.

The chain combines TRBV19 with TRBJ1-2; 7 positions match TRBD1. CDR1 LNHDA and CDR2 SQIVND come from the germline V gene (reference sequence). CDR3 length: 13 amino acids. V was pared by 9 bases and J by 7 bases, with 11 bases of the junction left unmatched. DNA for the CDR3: TGTGCCAGCCGCGGGACAGCCTGGTCTGGCTACACCTTC. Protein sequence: CASRGTAWSGYTF.

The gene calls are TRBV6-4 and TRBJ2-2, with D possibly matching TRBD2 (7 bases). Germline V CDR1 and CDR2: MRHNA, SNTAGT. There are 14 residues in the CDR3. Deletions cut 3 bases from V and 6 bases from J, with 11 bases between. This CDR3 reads CASSESGGPGELFF. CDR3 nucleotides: TGTGCCAGCAGTGAATCGGGGGGCCCCGGGGAGCTGTTTTTT.

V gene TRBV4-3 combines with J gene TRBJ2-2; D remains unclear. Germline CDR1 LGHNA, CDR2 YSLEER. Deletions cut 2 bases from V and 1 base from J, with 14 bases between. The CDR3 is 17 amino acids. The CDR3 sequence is CASSQPRQPGNTGELFF. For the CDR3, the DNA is TGCGCCAGCAGCCAACCCCGTCAACCAGGGAACACCGGGGAGCTGTTTTTT.

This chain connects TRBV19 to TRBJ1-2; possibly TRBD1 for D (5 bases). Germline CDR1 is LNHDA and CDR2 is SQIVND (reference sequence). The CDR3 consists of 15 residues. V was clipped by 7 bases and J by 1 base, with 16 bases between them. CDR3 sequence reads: CASTLGQSFNYGYTF. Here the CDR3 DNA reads TGTGCCAGTACCCTGGGGCAGTCGTTTAACTATGGCTACACCTTC.

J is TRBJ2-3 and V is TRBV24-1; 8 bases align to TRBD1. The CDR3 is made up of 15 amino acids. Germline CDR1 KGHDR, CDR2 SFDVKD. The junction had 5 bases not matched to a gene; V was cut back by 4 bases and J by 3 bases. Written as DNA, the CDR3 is TGTGCCACCAGTGACCCAAGGACAGGGACAGATACGCAGTATTTT. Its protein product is CATSDPRTGTDTQYF.

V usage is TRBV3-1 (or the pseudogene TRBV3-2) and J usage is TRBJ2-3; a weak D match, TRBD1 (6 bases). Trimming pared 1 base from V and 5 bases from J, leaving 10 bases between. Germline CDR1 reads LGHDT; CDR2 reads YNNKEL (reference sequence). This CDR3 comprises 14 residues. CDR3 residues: CASSQATGLDTQYF. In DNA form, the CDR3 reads TGTGCCAGCAGCCAAGCTACAGGGTTAGATACGCAGTATTTT.

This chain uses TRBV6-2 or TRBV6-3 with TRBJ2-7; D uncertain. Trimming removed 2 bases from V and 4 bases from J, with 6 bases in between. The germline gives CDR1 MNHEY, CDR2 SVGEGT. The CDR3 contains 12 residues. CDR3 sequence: CASSYGRYEQYF. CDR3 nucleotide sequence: TGTGCCAGCAGTTACGGCCGATACGAGCAGTACTTC.

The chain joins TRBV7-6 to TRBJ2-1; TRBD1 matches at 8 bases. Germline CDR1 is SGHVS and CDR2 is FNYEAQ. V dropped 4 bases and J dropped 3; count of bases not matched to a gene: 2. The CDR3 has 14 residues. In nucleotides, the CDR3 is TGTGCCAGCAGCTCTACAGGGGGCTACAATGAGCAGTTCTTC. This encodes CASSSTGGYNEQFF.

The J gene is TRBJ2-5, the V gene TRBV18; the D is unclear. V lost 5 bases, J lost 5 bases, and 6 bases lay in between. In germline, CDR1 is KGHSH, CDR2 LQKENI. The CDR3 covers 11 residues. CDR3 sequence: CASSERETQYF. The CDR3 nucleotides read TGTGCCAGCTCAGAACGGGAGACCCAGTACTTC.

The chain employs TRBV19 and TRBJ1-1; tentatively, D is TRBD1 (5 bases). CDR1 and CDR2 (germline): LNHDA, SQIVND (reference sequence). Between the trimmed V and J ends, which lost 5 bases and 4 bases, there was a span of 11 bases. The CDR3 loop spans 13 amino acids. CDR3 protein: CASSGRAITEAFF. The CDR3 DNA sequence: TGTGCCAGTAGTGGCAGGGCCATCACTGAAGCTTTCTTT.

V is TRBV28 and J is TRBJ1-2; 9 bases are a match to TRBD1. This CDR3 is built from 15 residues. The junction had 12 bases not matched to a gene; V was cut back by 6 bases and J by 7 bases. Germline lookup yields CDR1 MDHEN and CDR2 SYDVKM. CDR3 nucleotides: TGTGCCAGCAGCGCGCAGGAAGACAGGGGGGCTGGCTACACCTTC. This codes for CASSAQEDRGAGYTF.

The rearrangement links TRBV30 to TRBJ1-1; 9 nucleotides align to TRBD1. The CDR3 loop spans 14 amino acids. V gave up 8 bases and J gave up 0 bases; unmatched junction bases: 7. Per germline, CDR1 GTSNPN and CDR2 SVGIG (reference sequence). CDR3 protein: CAVRQGGMNTEAFF. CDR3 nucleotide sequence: TGTGCCGTCCGACAGGGGGGTATGAACACTGAAGCTTTCTTT.

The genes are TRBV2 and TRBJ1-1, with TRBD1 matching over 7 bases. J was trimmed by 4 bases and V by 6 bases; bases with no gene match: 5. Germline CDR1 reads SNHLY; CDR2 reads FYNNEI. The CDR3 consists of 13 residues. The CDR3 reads CASSATGSTEAFF. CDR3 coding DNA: TGTGCCAGCAGCGCGACAGGGAGCACTGAAGCTTTCTTT.

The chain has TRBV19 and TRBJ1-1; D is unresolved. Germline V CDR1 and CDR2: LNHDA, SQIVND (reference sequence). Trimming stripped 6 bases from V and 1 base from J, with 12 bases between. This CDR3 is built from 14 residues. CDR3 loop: CASSSPQANTEAFF. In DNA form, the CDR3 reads TGTGCCAGTAGCTCCCCCCAGGCGAACACTGAAGCTTTCTTT.

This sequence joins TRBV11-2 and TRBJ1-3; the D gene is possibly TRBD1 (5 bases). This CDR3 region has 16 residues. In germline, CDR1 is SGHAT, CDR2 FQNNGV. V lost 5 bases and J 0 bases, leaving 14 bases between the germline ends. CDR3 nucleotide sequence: TGTGCCAGCAGCCCGGACATCCTTACCTCTGGAAACACCATATATTTT. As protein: CASSPDILTSGNTIYF.

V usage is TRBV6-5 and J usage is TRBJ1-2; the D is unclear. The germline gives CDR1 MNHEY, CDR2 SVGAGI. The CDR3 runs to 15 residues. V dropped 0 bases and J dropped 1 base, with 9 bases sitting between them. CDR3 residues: CASSYSQAYNYGYTF. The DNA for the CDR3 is TGTGCCAGCAGTTACTCGCAGGCCTATAACTATGGCTACACCTTC.

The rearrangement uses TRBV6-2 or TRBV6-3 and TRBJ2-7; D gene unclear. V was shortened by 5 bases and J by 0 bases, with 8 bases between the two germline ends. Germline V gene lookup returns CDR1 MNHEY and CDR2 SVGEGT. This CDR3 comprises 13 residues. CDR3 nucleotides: TGTGCCAGCAGTGTCTTAATCTCCTACGAGCAGTACTTC. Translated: CASSVLISYEQYF.

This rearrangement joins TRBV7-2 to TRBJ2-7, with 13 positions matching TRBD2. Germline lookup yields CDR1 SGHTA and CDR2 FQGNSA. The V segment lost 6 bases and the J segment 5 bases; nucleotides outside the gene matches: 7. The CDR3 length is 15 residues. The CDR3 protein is CASRKTGTSGNEQYF. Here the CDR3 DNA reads TGTGCCAGCAGAAAGACCGGGACTAGCGGGAACGAGCAGTACTTC.

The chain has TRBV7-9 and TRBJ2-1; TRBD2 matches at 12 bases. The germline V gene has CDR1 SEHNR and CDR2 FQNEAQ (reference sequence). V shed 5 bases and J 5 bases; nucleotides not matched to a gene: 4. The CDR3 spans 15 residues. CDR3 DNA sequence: TGTGCCAGCAGCCTGCGACTAGCGGGGGACAATGAGCAGTTCTTC. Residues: CASSLRLAGDNEQFF.

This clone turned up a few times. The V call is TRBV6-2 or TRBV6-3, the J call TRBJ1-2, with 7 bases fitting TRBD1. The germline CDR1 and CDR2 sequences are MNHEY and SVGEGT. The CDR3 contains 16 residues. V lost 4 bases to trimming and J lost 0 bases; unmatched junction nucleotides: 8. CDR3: CASSWNRGLANYGYTF. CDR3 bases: TGTGCCAGCAGTTGGAACAGGGGCCTGGCTAACTATGGCTACACCTTC.

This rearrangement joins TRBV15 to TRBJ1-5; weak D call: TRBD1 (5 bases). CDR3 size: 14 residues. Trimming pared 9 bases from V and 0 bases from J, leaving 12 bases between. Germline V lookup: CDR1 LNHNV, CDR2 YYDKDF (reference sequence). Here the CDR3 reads CATRDSSSNQPQHF. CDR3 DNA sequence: TGTGCCACTCGGGACTCCAGTAGCAATCAGCCCCAGCATTTT.

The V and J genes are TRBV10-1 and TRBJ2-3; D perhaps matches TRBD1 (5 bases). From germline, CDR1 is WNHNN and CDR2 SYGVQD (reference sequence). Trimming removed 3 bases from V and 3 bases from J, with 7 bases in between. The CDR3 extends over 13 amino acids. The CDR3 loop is CASSEPGTDTQYF. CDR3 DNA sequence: TGCGCCAGCAGTGAACCAGGGACAGATACGCAGTATTTT.

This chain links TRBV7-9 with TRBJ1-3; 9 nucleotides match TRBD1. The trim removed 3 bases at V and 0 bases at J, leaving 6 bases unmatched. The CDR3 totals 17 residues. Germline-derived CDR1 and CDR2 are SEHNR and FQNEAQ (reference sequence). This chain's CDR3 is CASSFPGTGPSGNTIYF. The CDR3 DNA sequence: TGTGCCAGCAGCTTCCCCGGGACAGGGCCCTCTGGAAACACCATATATTTT.

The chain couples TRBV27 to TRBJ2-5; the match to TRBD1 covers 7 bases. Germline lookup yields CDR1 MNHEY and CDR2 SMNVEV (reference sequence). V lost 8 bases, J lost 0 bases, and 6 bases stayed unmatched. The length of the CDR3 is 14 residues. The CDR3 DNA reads TGTGCCAGCCGAAGGGGGCATAACCAAGAGACCCAGTACTTC. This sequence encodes CASRRGHNQETQYF.

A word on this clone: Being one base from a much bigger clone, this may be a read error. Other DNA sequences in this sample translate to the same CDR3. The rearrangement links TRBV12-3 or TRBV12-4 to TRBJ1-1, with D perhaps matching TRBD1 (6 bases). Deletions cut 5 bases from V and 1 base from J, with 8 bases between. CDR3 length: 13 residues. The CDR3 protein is CASSLQGNTEAFF. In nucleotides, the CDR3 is TGTGCCAGCAGTCTACAGGGGAACACTGAAGCTTTCTTT.

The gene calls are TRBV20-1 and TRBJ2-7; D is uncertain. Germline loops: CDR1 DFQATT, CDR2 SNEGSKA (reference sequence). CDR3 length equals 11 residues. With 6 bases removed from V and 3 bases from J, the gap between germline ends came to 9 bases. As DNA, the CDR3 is TGCAGTGCCCTCCGAGGCTACGAGCAGTACTTC. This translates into CSALRGYEQYF.